This T cell receptor beta chain was identified during a study of blood T cell repertoires in COVID-19 (dated by TCRdb to about 2020). A note on the overall study: Samples covering the acute and convalescent phases of COVID-19 were provided by collaborators in the United States, Italy and Spain. A freely available public database, intended as a resource for researchers studying the immune response to SARS-CoV-2, is where the repertoires were released. The prospective study material was composed of cDNA or gDNA derived from T cells, B-cell-depleted T cells, or PBMCs. Subjects who had been exposed to COVID-19, were actively infected with it, or had recovered from it provided the deeply sampled blood TCRbeta repertoires that made up the dataset. A de-identified subject ID, COVID-19 status, age in years and sex were almost always included in the sample metadata. Where available, HLA class I and class II types were obtained from metadata supplied by the sample provider rather than from assay-based typing. The samples were drawn from the first 160 participants of the ongoing ImmuneRACE study and from some 1,300 subjects provided by 6 global collaborators.

The study at large found these results: Clinical and demographic metadata were provided uncurated, with the amount varying by source and participant.

With regard to this clone: No cognate antigen has been identified for it. The input lacks base qualities; no much larger clone sits a single base away.

Whole blood was collected in K2EDTA tubes by collaborating institutions according to the institutions' own protocols. For TCRbeta analysis, collaborator samples were shipped as frozen whole blood, as isolated PBMCs, or as DNA extracted from either sample type. The immunoSEQ Assay, a bias-controlled multiplex PCR, was used to amplify TCRbeta CDR3 regions from genomic DNA. As for the original processing: The number of nucleated cells in each sample was estimated by amplification of reference gene primers within the assay. To quantify the absolute abundance of each unique TCRbeta CDR3 rearrangement, sequence reads were collapsed and filtered. For each sample, productive Simpson clonality was calculated as the square root of Simpson's diversity index over productive rearrangements. TCRdb carries this immuneACCESS record with in-frame sequences only. Its versions omit some clonotypes, under half of them owing to an unresolved V gene in the studies checked, with the rest unexplained. D and trimming come from the DNA, and the V and J calls and clone size come from that table. This sample is represented by fewer than 90,000 clones; over 70% of them were singletons. The ten top clones hold around 10% of the sample.

V lost 6 bases and J lost 2 bases; the stretch between them is 14 bases long. Sequences MNHEY (CDR1) and SVGAGI (CDR2) are obtained from the germline V gene. Its CDR3 holds 15 amino acids, cysteine through phenylalanine. The retained sequence is limited to the CDR3, 45 bases, with the frame set at the first base. The receptor comes from a man in his fifties or sixties with acute or convalescent COVID-19. This chain is built from TRBV6-5 and TRBJ2-1; a weak D assignment points to TRBD1 (5 bases agree). The sample was peripheral blood. For the CDR3, the sequence is CASSPISGTYNEQFF. The nucleotides read TGTGCCAGCAGCCCGATCTCAGGGACCTACAATGAGCAGTTCTTC.